At least ten counts were recorded for the clone carrying this TCR beta chain. The antigen remains undetermined. The data were obtained in a study of read filtering for tumor transcriptome and immune sequencing. Study-wide background: The cohort had about 16 men and around 15 women aged about 45 to 90, mean roughly 66 years.

The CDR3 extends over 16 amino acids. With V trimmed by 5 bases and J by 6 bases, 4 bases remained unmatched. CDR1 and CDR2 (germline): MDHEN, SYDVKM. At the time of active disease, bone marrow was collected from every patient. General observations from the study: Compared with RNA-seq, IR-seq gave much higher clonotype depth and reliability.

From roughly 400 ng of RNA, a library with molecular barcoded alpha/delta and beta/gamma adaptors was made. TCRdb called the reads again in MiXCR, with one record for every CDR3 protein. The sample has about 40,000 distinct CDR3 sequences, about 11% seen once. Sequencing used a population of CD138-negative cells sorted from bone marrow. This chain connects TRBV28 to TRBJ2-1; 16 bases align to TRBD2. This TCR derives from a donor aged 40 or over with multiple myeloma. CDR3 amino acids: CASSGTSGGEINEQFF. CDR3 in DNA: TGTGCCAGCAGTGGGACTAGCGGGGGGGAAATCAATGAGCAGTTCTTC.